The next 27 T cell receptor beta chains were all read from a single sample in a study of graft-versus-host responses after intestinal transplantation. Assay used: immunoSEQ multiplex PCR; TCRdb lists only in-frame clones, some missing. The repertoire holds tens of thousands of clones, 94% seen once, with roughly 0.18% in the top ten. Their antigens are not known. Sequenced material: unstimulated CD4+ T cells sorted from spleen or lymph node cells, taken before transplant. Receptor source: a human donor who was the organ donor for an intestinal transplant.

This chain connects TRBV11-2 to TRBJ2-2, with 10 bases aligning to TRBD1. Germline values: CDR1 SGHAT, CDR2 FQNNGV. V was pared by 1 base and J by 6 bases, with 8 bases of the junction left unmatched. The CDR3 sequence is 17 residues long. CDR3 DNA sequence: TGTGCCAGCAGCTTAGCGGGGACAGGGGCCGAAGCCGGGGAGCTGTTTTTT. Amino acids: CASSLAGTGAEAGELFF.

This CDR3 is CASSYSTPGVQETQYF. The DNA for the CDR3 is TGTGCCAGCAGTTACTCGACGCCAGGGGTTCAAGAGACCCAGTACTTC. The chain employs TRBV6-6 and TRBJ2-5, with D tentatively TRBD1 (6 bases). V lost 0 bases and J lost 2, with 13 bases in between. This CDR3 has 16 amino acids. The V gene's germline CDR1 is MNHNY and CDR2 SVGAGI (reference sequence).

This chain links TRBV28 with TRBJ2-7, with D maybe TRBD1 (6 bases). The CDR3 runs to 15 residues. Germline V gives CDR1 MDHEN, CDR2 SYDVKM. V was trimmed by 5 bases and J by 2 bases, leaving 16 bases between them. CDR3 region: CASSPGQPGPYEQYF. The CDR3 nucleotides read TGTGCCAGCAGTCCCGGACAGCCGGGCCCCTACGAGCAGTACTTC.

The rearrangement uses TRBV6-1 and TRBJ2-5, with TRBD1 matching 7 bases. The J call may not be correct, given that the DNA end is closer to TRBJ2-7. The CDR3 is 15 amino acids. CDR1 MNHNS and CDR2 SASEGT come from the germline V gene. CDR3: CASTRDSSFRDEQYF. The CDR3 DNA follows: TGTGCCAGCACCAGGGACAGCAGTTTTCGCGACGAGCAGTACTTC.

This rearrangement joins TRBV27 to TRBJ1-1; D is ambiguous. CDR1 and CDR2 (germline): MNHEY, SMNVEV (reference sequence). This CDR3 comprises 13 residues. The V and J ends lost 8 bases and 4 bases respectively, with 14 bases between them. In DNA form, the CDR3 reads TGTGCCAGCGGACCCGGGTATTCCACTGAAGCTTTCTTT. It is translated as CASGPGYSTEAFF.

CDR3 DNA sequence: TGTGCCAGCAGCTCCATCCGGGCAGGGGAGTACAATGAGCAGTTCTTC. This encodes CASSSIRAGEYNEQFF. The chain recombines TRBV11-2 with TRBJ2-1; D is possibly TRBD1 (6 bases). V lost 4 bases, J lost 4 bases, and 17 bases lay in between. CDR1 and CDR2 (germline): SGHAT, FQNNGV. This CDR3 has 16 amino acids.

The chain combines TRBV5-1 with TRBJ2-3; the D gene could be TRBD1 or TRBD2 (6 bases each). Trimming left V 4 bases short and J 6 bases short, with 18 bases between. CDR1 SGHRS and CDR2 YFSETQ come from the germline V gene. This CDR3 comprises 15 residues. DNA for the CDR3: TGCGCCAGCAGCAACCCCCAAGGGGGGCCGGATACGCAGTATTTT. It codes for CASSNPQGGPDTQYF.

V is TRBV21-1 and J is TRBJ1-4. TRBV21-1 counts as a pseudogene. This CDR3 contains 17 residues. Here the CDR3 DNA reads TGTGCCAGGAGTTGTGAGGCCTTCTTCCAAATCAATGAAAAACTGTTTTTT. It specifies CARSCEAFFQINEKLFF.

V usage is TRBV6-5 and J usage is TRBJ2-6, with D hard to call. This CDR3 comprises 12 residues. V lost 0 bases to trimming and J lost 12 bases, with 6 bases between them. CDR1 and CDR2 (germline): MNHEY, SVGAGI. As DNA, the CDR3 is TGTGCCAGCAGTTACTCGGGTGCCGTCCTGACTTTC. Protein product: CASSYSGAVLTF.

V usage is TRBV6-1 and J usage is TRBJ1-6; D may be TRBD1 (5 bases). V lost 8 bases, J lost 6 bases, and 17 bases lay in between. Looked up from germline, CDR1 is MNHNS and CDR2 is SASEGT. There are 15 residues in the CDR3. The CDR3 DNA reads TGTGCCAGCTTCGGACACCAACAGAGTAATTCACCCCTCCACTTT. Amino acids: CASFGHQQSNSPLHF.

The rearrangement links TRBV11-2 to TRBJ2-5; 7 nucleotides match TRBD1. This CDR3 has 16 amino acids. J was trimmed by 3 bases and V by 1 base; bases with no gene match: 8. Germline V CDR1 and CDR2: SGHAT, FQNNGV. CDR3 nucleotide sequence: TGTGCCAGCAGCTTAGTATTCGGGACAGCGGAAGAGACCCAGTACTTC. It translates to CASSLVFGTAEETQYF. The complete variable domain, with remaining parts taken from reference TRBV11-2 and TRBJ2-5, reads EAGVAQSPRYKIIEKRQSVAFWCNPISGHATLYWYQQILGQGPKLLIQFQNNGVVDDSQLPKDRFSAERLKGVDSTLKIQPAKLEDSAVYLCASSLVFGTAEETQYFGPGTRLLVL.

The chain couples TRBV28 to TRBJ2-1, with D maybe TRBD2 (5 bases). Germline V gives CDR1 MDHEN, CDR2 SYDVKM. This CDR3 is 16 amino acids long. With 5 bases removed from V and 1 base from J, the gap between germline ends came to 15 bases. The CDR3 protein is CASSTPSFGSYNEQFF. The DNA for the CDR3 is TGTGCCAGCAGTACCCCTAGCTTCGGTTCCTACAATGAGCAGTTCTTC.

The CDR3 sequence: CASSSQGGSTEAFF. CDR3 nucleotides: TGTGCCAGCAGCTCGCAGGGGGGTTCGACTGAAGCTTTCTTT. The V call is TRBV5-4, the J call TRBJ1-1, with 7 bases lining up with TRBD1. The CDR3 has 14 residues. The germline gives CDR1 SGHNT, CDR2 YYREEE (reference sequence). With V trimmed by 3 bases and J by 5 bases, 7 bases remained unmatched.

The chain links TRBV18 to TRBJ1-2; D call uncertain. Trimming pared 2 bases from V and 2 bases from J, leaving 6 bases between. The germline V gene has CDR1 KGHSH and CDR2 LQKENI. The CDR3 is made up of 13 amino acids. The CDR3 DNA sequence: TGTGCCAGCTCACCAGAACAGAACTATGGCTACACCTTC. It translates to CASSPEQNYGYTF.

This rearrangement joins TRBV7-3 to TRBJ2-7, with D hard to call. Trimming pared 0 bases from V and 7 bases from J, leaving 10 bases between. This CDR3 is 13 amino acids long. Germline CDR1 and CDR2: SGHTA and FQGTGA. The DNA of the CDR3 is TGTGCCAGCAGCTTAACTGCTACGACAGAGCAGTACTTC. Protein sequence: CASSLTATTEQYF.

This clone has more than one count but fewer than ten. The CDR3 nucleotides are TGTGCCAGCAGCTTAGGCAGGCCCAGCTACAATGAGCAGTTCTTC. Translating gives CASSLGRPSYNEQFF. V is TRBV7-6 and J is TRBJ2-1; D is unresolved. Germline V gene sequence: CDR1 SGHVS, CDR2 FNYEAQ. This CDR3 comprises 15 residues. The V and J ends lost 1 base and 3 bases respectively, with 10 bases between them.

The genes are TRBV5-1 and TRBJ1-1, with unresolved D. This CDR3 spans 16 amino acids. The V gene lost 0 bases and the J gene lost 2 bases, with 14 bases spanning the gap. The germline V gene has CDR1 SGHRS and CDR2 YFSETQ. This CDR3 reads CASSLVVRADNTEAFF. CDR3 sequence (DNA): TGCGCCAGCAGCTTGGTGGTACGGGCCGATAACACTGAAGCTTTCTTT.

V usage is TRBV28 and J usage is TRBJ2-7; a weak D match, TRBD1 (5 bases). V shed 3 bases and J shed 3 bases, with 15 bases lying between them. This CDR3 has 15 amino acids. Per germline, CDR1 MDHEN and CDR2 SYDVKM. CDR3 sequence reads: CASSFTGFFIYEQYF. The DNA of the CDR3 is TGTGCCAGCAGTTTTACAGGCTTTTTCATCTACGAGCAGTACTTC.

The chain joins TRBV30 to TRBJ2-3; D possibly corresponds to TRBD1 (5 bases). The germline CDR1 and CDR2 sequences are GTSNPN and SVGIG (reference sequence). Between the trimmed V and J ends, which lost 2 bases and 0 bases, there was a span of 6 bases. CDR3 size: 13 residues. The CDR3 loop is CAWSTGSTDTQYF. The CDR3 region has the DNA TGTGCCTGGAGTACAGGAAGCACAGATACGCAGTATTTT.

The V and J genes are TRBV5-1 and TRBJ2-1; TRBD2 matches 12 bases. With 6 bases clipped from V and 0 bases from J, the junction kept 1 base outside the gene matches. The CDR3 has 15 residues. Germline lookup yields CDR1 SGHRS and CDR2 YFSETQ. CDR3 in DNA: TGCGCCAGCATGACTAGCGGGGGCTCCTACAATGAGCAGTTCTTC. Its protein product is CASMTSGGSYNEQFF.

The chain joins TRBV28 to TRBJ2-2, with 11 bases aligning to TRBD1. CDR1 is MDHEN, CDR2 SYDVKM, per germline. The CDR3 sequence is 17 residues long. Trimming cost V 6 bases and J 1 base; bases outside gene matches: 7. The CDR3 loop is CASRPGQGAGNTGELFF. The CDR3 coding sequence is TGTGCCAGCAGACCAGGACAGGGGGCGGGGAACACCGGGGAGCTGTTTTTT.

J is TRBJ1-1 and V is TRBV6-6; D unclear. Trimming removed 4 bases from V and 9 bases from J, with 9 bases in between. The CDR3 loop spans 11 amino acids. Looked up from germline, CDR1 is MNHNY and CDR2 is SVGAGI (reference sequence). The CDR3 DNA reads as TGTGCCAGCAGTTCCTCGAGTCAAGCTTTCTTT. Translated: CASSSSSQAFF.

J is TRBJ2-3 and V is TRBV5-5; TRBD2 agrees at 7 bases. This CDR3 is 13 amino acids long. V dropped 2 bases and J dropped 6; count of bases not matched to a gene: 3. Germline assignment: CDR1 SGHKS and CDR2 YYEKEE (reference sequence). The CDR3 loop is CASSFRGEDTQYF. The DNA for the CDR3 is TGTGCCAGCAGCTTCCGGGGGGAGGATACGCAGTATTTT. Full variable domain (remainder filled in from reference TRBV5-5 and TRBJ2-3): DAGVTQSPTHLIKTRGQQVTLRCSPISGHKSVSWYQQVLGQGPQFIFQYYEKEERGRGNFPDRFSARQFPNYSSELNVNALLLGDSALYLCASSFRGEDTQYFGPGTRLTVL.

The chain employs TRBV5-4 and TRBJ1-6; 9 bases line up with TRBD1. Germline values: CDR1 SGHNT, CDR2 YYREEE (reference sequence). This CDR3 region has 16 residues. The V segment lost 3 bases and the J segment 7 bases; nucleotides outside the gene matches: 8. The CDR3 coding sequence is TGTGCCAGCAGCTCGGACAGGGGAGAATTAAATTCACCCCTCCACTTT. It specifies CASSSDRGELNSPLHF.

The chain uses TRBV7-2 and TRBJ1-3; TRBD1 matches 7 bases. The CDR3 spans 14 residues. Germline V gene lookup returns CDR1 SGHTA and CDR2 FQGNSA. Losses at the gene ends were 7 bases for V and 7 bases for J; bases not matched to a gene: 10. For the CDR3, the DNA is TGTGCCAGCACCGAGCAGACAGGGTCCAACACCATATATTTT. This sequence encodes CASTEQTGSNTIYF.

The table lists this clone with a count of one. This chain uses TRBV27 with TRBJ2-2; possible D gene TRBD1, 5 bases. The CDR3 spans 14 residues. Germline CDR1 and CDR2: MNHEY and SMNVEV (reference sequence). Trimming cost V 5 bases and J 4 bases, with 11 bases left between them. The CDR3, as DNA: TGTGCCAGCAGTCTCCTTACAGGCACCGGGGAGCTGTTTTTT. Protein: CASSLLTGTGELFF.

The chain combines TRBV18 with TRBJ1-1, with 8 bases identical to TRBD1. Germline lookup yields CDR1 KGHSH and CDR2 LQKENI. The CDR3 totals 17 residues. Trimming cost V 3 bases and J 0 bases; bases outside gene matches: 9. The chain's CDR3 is CASSPRRAGGMNTEAFF. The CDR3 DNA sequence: TGTGCCAGCTCACCGCGCAGGGCAGGGGGCATGAACACTGAAGCTTTCTTT. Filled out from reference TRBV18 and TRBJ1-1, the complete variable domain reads NAGVMQNPRHLVRRRGQEARLRCSPMKGHSHVYWYRQLPEEGLKFMVYLQKENIIDESGMPKERFSAEFPKEGPSILRIQQVVRGDSAAYFCASSPRRAGGMNTEAFFGQGTRLTVV.